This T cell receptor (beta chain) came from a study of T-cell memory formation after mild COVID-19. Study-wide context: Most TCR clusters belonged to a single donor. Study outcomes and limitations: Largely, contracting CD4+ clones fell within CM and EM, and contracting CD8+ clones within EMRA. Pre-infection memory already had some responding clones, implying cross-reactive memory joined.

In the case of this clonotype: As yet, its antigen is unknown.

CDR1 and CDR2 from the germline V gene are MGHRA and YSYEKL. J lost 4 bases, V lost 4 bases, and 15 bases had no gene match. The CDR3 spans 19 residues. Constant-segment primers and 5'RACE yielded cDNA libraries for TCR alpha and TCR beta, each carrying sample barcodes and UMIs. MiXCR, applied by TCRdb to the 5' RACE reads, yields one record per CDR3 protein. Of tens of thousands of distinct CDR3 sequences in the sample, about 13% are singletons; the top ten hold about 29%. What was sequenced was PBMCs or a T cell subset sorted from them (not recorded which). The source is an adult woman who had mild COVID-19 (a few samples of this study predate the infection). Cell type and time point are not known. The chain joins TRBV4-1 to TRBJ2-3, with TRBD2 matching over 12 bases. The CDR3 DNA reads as TGCGCCAGCAGCCGAAGTAAGGCTAGCGGGGGGGCCAGCCCAGATACGCAGTATTTT. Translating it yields CASSRSKASGGASPDTQYF.